This TCR beta chain appears in the sequencing data of a study of T cells in tuberculosis (dated by TCRdb to between 2017 and 2018). Describing the broader study: In the study, CD1B tetramers and high-throughput TCR immunosequencing were combined to characterize T cells specific for the mycobacterial lipid antigen glucose monomycolate (GMM). In a South African clinical cohort, IGRA-negative adolescents, IGRA-positive adolescents with latent tuberculosis and adults with active tuberculosis were compared, with nine to eleven people in each group. The investigation overall reported the following: Smaller NN-distances were partly driven by shorter CDR3-alpha lengths in active tuberculosis patients, and statistical significance was not reached for the TCR-beta difference. Using GEM motif frequencies, a classifier achieved over 55% accuracy, whereas a classifier built on the diverse GMM-specific repertoire got to more than 85% accuracy (AUROC about 0.9). Which clinical samples got chosen depended on the availability of cryopreserved specimens, and the active tuberculosis cases were adults, whereas the controls were adolescents. Active tuberculosis TCR-alpha repertoires showed smaller mean NN-distances to GMM-specific TCRs than IGRA-negative controls, suggesting clonal expansion of these TCRs.

From the germline V gene, CDR1 is MDHEN and CDR2 is SYDVKM. The junction carries 6 bases between V and J, which are trimmed by 1 base and 2 bases respectively. Measured from the cysteine to the phenylalanine, the CDR3 is 15 residues long. The DNA shown is the 45-base CDR3, in frame from base 1. Regarding this clone: No cognate antigen has been identified for it. No per-base quality is available; no much larger clone lies one base away.

At study entry, a tuberculin skin test and the QuantiFERON-TB GOLD In-Tube IGRA were used to screen adolescents for latent tuberculosis infection. Immunosequencing of unsorted cryopreserved PBMC covered, on average, around 100,000 T cells per clinical donor. Eleven high schools in the Worcester region of the Western Cape, South Africa, served as enrollment sites for adolescents aged 12 to 18 years. Ten M. tuberculosis-infected and around 10 uninfected adolescents were selected with matching for age and sex. For the adolescents, PBMC were isolated by density centrifugation from freshly drawn heparinized blood and then cryopreserved. TCR libraries were generated with the immunoSEQ multiplex PCR assay, using TCR-beta and/or TCR-alpha/delta assays for each sample. The Illumina high-throughput platform was used to sequence the amplified TCR libraries. The study's processing was this. Clustering and dimensionality reduction relied on pairwise TCRdist distances among GMM-specific receptors from T cells that were either sorted ex vivo or expanded in vitro. Each clinical repertoire received a mean NN-distance score, defined as the average TCRdist to the nearest 10% of tetramer-positive reference sequences. GEM TCR motif frequency was computed as the fraction of unique TCRs matching known GEM sequences by V/J usage and CDR3 length. Linear discriminant analysis with leave-one-out cross-validation, implemented in scikit-learn, was used to classify active tuberculosis. Not all clones reach the TCRdb copy of this immuneACCESS table, which keeps in-frame sequences only. Checked studies attribute under half of the gap to unresolved V genes and leave the rest unexplained. From that table come the V and J calls and clone size; the DNA was used to work out D and trimming. For this sample there are 30,000 to 40,000 clones; around 97% appear just once. The ten top clones hold roughly 6.2% of the sample.

The clonotype was recovered from a donor between 10 and 35 years old with latent tuberculosis or without tuberculosis infection. The chain links TRBV28 with TRBJ2-6; D gene: possibly TRBD1, on 5 matching bases. Sample: PBMCs. This receptor has the CDR3 CASSLSGPGANVLTF. Here is the DNA: TGTGCCAGCAGTTTATCAGGGCCTGGGGCCAACGTCCTGACTTTC.